This TCR beta chain was obtained from a study of T-cell memory formation after mild COVID-19. Study background: Largely donor-specific sequence clusters came from a couple of donors.

A few counts support this clonotype. Antigen: not known. General study results and limits: The appearance of some responding clones in pre-infection memory suggested that cross-reactive memory joined. Of the contracting clones, CD4+ ones lay mainly in CM and EM, and CD8+ ones in EMRA.

The CDR3 has 15 residues. In germline, CDR1 is SEHNR, CDR2 FQNEAQ (reference sequence). Trimming pared 1 base from V and 5 bases from J, leaving 11 bases between. TCRdb reanalysed the 5' RACE reads using MiXCR and keeps one entry per CDR3 protein. Counted here are roughly 150,000 distinct CDR3 sequences, approximately 14% occurring once; the ten biggest clones make up around 14%. The receptor was isolated from an adult woman who had mild COVID-19 (a few samples of this study predate the infection). Cell type and time point are not known. The sample taken for sequencing was PBMCs or a T cell subset sorted from them (not recorded which). V is TRBV7-9 and J is TRBJ2-2; possible D gene TRBD2, 6 bases. The CDR3 DNA sequence: TGTGCCAGCAGCTTAGACGGGGGTTGGACCGGGGAGCTGTTTTTT. It yields the protein CASSLDGGWTGELFF.